A selection of T cell receptor beta chains follows, all from one sample in a study of spatial heterogeneity in lung cancer. MiXCR, run by TCRdb on the 5' RACE reads, gives a single entry per CDR3 protein. The repertoire consists of 14,000 to 15,000 distinct CDR3 sequences, with less than 14% occurring once and the leading ten covering 34%. This specimen was PBMCs, taken at surgery. These receptors all stem from a female donor with early-stage non-small cell lung cancer. The CDR3 runs from the conserved cysteine through the conserved F or W. A D gene is named only where the DNA matches it firmly. Clone size is shown for a subset of rows, as once, few, many or a class of expanded clone.

NA TRBJ2-1 TRBV7-8 NA CASSSTIHEQFF TGTGCCAGCAGCTCAACCATCCATGAGCAGTTCTTC
NA TRBJ1-3 TRBV29-1 few CSVIPEGSENTIYF TGCAGCGTTATCCCCGAGGGCTCTGAAAACACCATATATTTT
NA TRBJ2-1 TRBV11-2 many CASTRGAAYNEQFF TGTGCCAGCACCCGAGGGGCCGCGTACAATGAGCAGTTCTTC
TRBD1 TRBJ2-6 TRBV15 many CATSRVMDRHLPNVLTF TGTGCCACCAGCAGAGTTATGGACAGGCACCTGCCAAACGTCCTGACTTTC
TRBD1 TRBJ2-1 TRBV2 few CASGNRGSYNEQFF TGTGCCAGCGGGAACAGGGGGTCCTACAATGAGCAGTTCTTC
NA TRBJ2-1 TRBV29-1 NA CSVEAGVVGTWNEQFF TGCAGCGTTGAAGCGGGAGTGGTAGGAACATGGAATGAGCAGTTCTTC
NA TRBJ1-1 TRBV28 many CASSQPANTEAFF TGTGCCAGCAGTCAACCTGCAAACACTGAAGCTTTCTTT
TRBD2 TRBJ2-3 TRBV4-1 NA CASSLTVGTSGPADTQYF TGCGCCAGCAGCCTCACAGTCGGGACTAGCGGGCCTGCTGATACGCAGTATTTT
NA TRBJ1-1 TRBV29-1 many CSVGEWAEAFF TGCAGCGTTGGAGAGTGGGCTGAAGCTTTCTTT
NA TRBJ1-1 TRBV30 few CAWSVLRYTNTEAFF TGTGCCTGGAGTGTACTCAGGTACACGAACACTGAAGCTTTCTTT
NA TRBJ2-7 TRBV3-1 many CASSQAPSTYEQYF TGTGCCAGCAGCCAAGCCCCGTCCACCTACGAGCAGTACTTC
NA TRBJ2-1 TRBV9 many CASSPRDYNEQFF TGTGCCAGCAGCCCCAGGGACTACAATGAGCAGTTCTTC
NA TRBJ1-1 TRBV19 few CASSIDATMNTEAFF TGTGCCAGTAGTATAGATGCCACCATGAACACTGAAGCTTTCTTT
NA TRBJ2-3 TRBV20-1 NA CSARDGTDTQYF TGCAGTGCTAGGGACGGTACAGATACGCAGTATTTT
NA TRBJ2-7 TRBV11-2 NA CASSLNWGLAYEQYF TGTGCCAGCAGCTTAAATTGGGGCCTAGCCTACGAGCAGTACTTC
NA TRBJ2-2 TRBV7-7 many CASSSAPTRGTGELFF TGTGCTAGCAGCTCCGCACCCACGCGTGGCACCGGGGAGCTGTTTTTT
NA TRBJ2-3 TRBV11-2 many CASGQTDTQYF TGTGCCAGCGGCCAGACAGATACGCAGTATTTT
NA TRBJ1-1 TRBV27 many CATPSWTPAPGTEAFF TGTGCCACTCCTTCTTGGACACCGGCCCCCGGCACTGAAGCTTTCTTT
NA TRBJ1-2 TRBV14 many CASSQVTGGYGYTF TGTGCCAGCAGCCAGGTCACGGGGGGGTATGGCTACACCTTC
TRBD2 TRBJ2-1 TRBV19 few CASSIPGPGGLNEQFF TGTGCCAGTAGTATCCCGGGCCCGGGGGGGTTAAATGAGCAGTTCTTC
NA TRBJ2-1 TRBV5-1 many CASSSGTASLSEQFF TGCGCCAGCAGCTCCGGGACTGCTAGTTTAAGTGAGCAGTTCTTC
TRBD1 TRBJ2-2 TRBV19 many CASREQGRTGELFF TGTGCCAGTCGGGAACAGGGGAGAACCGGGGAGCTGTTTTTT
NA TRBJ1-4 TRBV10-3 many CAISVGGEKLFF TGTGCCATCAGTGTGGGGGGTGAAAAACTGTTTTTT
NA TRBJ1-1 TRBV5-1 many CASSLGFEAFF TGCGCCAGCAGCTTGGGCTTTGAAGCTTTCTTT
NA TRBJ2-7 TRBV6-2/TRBV6-3 NA CASTWWQTYEQYF TGTGCCAGCACCTGGTGGCAGACCTACGAGCAGTACTTC
NA TRBJ2-1 TRBV7-7 NA CASSQNAGYYEQFF TGTGCTAGCAGCCAAAACGCGGGTTACTATGAGCAGTTCTTC
TRBD1 TRBJ2-3 TRBV5-1 many CASKPTGVTDTQYF TGCGCCAGCAAACCGACAGGGGTCACAGATACGCAGTATTTT
NA TRBJ2-2 TRBV3-1 many CASSQLRGGTGELFF TGTGCCAGCAGCCAATTGAGGGGAGGCACCGGGGAGCTGTTTTTT
NA TRBJ2-3 TRBV20-1 medium-sized CSARPPGPDTQYF TGCAGTGCTAGGCCCCCAGGGCCAGATACGCAGTATTTT
TRBD2 TRBJ2-5 TRBV12-3/TRBV12-4 NA CASSLALTSGAEETQYF TGTGCCAGCAGTTTAGCCCTAACTAGCGGGGCGGAAGAGACCCAGTACTTC
NA TRBJ1-2 TRBV9 medium-sized CASSVDVDPNYGYTF TGTGCCAGCAGCGTAGACGTAGATCCCAACTATGGCTACACCTTC
TRBD1 TRBJ1-1 TRBV3-1 many CASSIGQGGTEAFF TGTGCCAGCAGCATCGGACAGGGGGGCACTGAAGCTTTCTTT
NA TRBJ2-3 TRBV3-1 many CASTRGSTDTQYF TGTGCCAGCACTCGAGGGAGCACAGATACGCAGTATTTT
TRBD2 TRBJ2-3 TRBV11-2 many CASSRGPPTSGFTDTQYF TGTGCCAGCAGCCGAGGCCCCCCCACTAGCGGATTCACAGATACGCAGTATTTT
NA TRBJ1-1 TRBV12-2 NA CASRLAADEAFF TGTGCAAGTCGCTTAGCGGCAGATGAAGCTTTCTTT
NA TRBJ1-1 TRBV19 few CASSIVAGTYTEAFF TGTGCCAGTAGTATAGTGGCAGGGACTTACACTGAAGCTTTCTTT
NA TRBJ2-5 TRBV7-2 NA CASSLGQGTQYF TGTGCCAGCAGCTTGGGCCAGGGGACCCAGTACTTC
NA TRBJ1-1 TRBV19 medium-sized CASSPQTILNTEAFF TGTGCCAGTAGTCCCCAGACAATCCTGAACACTGAAGCTTTCTTT
NA TRBJ2-3 TRBV5-1 many CASSLGGAGDTQYF TGCGCCAGCAGCTTGGGAGGGGCCGGGGATACGCAGTATTTT
NA TRBJ1-3 TRBV5-5 many CASSLQGGNTIYF TGTGCCAGCAGCTTGCAGGGGGGAAACACCATATATTTT
NA TRBJ2-7 TRBV18 many CASSPDGAYEQYF TGTGCCAGCTCACCCGACGGGGCCTACGAGCAGTACTTC
NA TRBJ2-2 TRBV11-3 many CASSSSGERDTGELFF TGTGCCAGCAGCTCGTCGGGGGAGAGGGACACCGGGGAGCTGTTTTTT